The present TCR beta chain was sequenced within a study of monozygotic twins with cystic fibrosis. Study context: Libraries were built from roughly 2.8 micrograms of fragmented DNA using approximately 16 PCR cycles.

In germline, CDR1 is KGHSH, CDR2 LQKENI. The CDR3 covers 15 residues. Between the trimmed V and J ends, which lost 0 bases and 5 bases, there was a span of 13 bases. Study-wide findings and caveats: Nucleotide-identical clonotype sharing was significantly higher within monozygotic CF twin pairs than between unrelated CF individuals. No link emerged between shared CDR3 counts and age, concordance or severity. The repertoire was suggested to be naive-dominated, clonality median about 0.0095.

Points on this clone: Its antigen is unknown.

The protocol was immunoSEQ multiplex PCR, while the TCRdb copy is restricted to in-frame clones and leaves out a portion. Among approximately 13,000 clones, 80% to 90% were seen once, and the ten largest hold around 0.7%. This sequence joins TRBV18 and TRBJ1-2, with D perhaps matching TRBD1 (6 bases). Material for sequencing was blood. This receptor was identified in a boy aged 5-17 years with cystic fibrosis. The CDR3 nucleotides read TGTGCCAGCTCACCACCGTGGGGGCCCCTATATGGCTACACCTTC. Its protein product is CASSPPWGPLYGYTF.